The present entry profiles one T cell receptor beta chain with its context. Profiling relied on immunoSEQ multiplex PCR, and the TCRdb table lists in-frame clones only, not all of them. The table records about 200,000 clones, around nine tenths of them present only once. This entry comes from a study of blood T cell repertoires in COVID-19. The specimen sequenced was peripheral blood. The source is a man aged 35 to 55 with acute or convalescent COVID-19.

The CDR3 region is CAMATSGGYNEQFF. DNA for the CDR3: TGTGCCATGGCGACTAGCGGGGGCTACAATGAGCAGTTCTTC. The chain is built from TRBV10-3 and TRBJ2-1, with TRBD2 matching 12 bases. The CDR3 consists of 14 residues. J was trimmed by 3 bases and V by 9 bases; bases with no gene match: 3. The germline gives CDR1 ENHRY, CDR2 SYGVKD.